Sequencing of this TCR beta chain was carried out in a study of patients and donors after allogeneic stem cell transplantation. TCRdb fed the RT-PCR reads into MiXCR, producing one record per CDR3 protein. The sample gives more than 850,000 distinct CDR3 sequences, more than 15% of which show up once; 5.5% to 6.5% is in the top ten. Between the trimmed V and J ends, which lost 4 bases and 5 bases, there was a span of 19 bases. CDR3 size: 16 residues. CDR1 MNHEY and CDR2 SVGAGI come from the germline V gene. This clonotype was observed a handful of times. This chain joins TRBV6-5 and TRBJ2-3; possibly TRBD2 for D (5 bases). This receptor was taken from a human donor who was either an allogeneic HSCT recipient or a stem cell or donor lymphocyte infusion donor (not recorded which). It is not recorded whose cells these are; they may come from a transplant donor. The sample consisted of blood, either unsorted or a sorted T cell fraction (not recorded which). The CDR3 region has the DNA TGTGCCAGCAGTTCACGGTGGGCGAGGGCAGTAGATACGCAGTATTTT. It codes for CASSSRWARAVDTQYF.